This paragraph covers one T cell receptor (beta chain) sequence. Its antigen is undetermined. RNA transcripts served as the template for amplifying TCR beta CDR3 regions. HTBI primers were the set used in a first-round RT-PCR of the TCR CDR3. In TCRdb, the multiplex PCR reads were re-called with MiXCR into one record per CDR3 protein. This table has around 380,000 distinct CDR3 sequences, less than 15% appearing once. The data originate from a study of T cells in Graves' hyperthyroidism and ophthalmopathy. Study-level points and caveats: The blood repertoire included most of the expanded thyroid clonotypes above 0.001. In simple terms, a model built on 13 V-J features told ophthalmopathy apart from stable hyperthyroidism.

PBMCs stemmed from over 7.5 ml fresh peripheral blood. The material sequenced was blood. This TCR derives from a man younger than 45 with Graves' hyperthyroidism that later progressed to Graves' ophthalmopathy.

The CDR3: CASSPFRINEAFF. Here the CDR3 DNA reads TGCGCCAGCAGCCCCTTTAGGATTAATGAAGCTTTCTTT. V usage is TRBV5-1 and J usage is TRBJ1-1; D call uncertain. V was cut by 4 bases and J by 7 bases, with 14 bases left in between. CDR1 is SGHRS and CDR2 is YFSETQ in the germline V gene. CDR3 length equals 13 residues.